This TCR beta chain emerged from a study of blood T cell repertoires in COVID-19 (dated by TCRdb to about 2020). With regard to the full study: Samples covering the acute and convalescent phases of COVID-19 were provided by collaborators in the United States, Italy and Spain. The material from the prospective study consisted of cDNA or gDNA derived from T cells, B-cell-depleted T cells, or PBMCs. The dataset comprised deeply sampled blood TCRbeta repertoires from subjects exposed to, actively infected with, or recovered from COVID-19. The repertoires were made available in a free public database intended to serve as a resource for research on the immune response to SARS-CoV-2. The samples were drawn from the first 160 participants of the ongoing ImmuneRACE study and from 1,200 or so subjects provided by 6 global collaborators. Nearly every sample came with metadata listing a de-identified subject ID, COVID-19 status, age in years and sex. HLA class I and class II types, where available, came from metadata supplied by the sample provider rather than from assay-based typing.

Enrolling through a virtual design, the prospective study's participants ranged in age from roughly 18 to 90 years and lived across some 23 United States geographic areas. Cohort assignment in the prospective study relied on participant-reported clinical history from a screening survey and a study questionnaire. ImmuneRACE Cohort 3 recovered participants were defined by two consecutive negative NP/OP PCR tests, healthcare professional clearance, or symptom resolution. Each participant in the prospective study had whole blood, serum and a nasopharyngeal or oropharyngeal swab collected by mobile phlebotomists. Participants in the prospective study had the option to provide additional blood draws and questionnaires over a 2-month period. Blood samples from the prospective study were shipped frozen or at room temperature prior to DNA extraction. Notes on this clone: Its antigen target is currently unknown. No base qualities exist here, and no much larger clone lies one base off it.

Counted from cysteine to phenylalanine, this CDR3 has 14 amino acids. The read is trimmed to its CDR3 DNA, 42 bases read in frame from base 1. The germline V gene yields MNHEY for CDR1 and SVGAGI for CDR2. Trimming costs V 8 bases and J 2 bases, and their ends lie 16 bases apart. The immunoSEQ Assay, a bias-controlled multiplex PCR, was used to amplify TCRbeta CDR3 regions from genomic DNA. The authors' pipeline ran thus. The number of nucleated cells in each sample was estimated by amplification of reference gene primers within the assay. To quantify the absolute abundance of each unique TCRbeta CDR3 rearrangement, sequence reads were collapsed and filtered. For each sample, productive Simpson clonality was calculated as the square root of Simpson's diversity index across productive rearrangements. TCRdb took over this immuneACCESS table, retaining in-frame rearrangements with V and J assigned. Such tables are incomplete; in checked studies, under half of the missing clones stem from an unresolved V gene, and the remainder is unexplained. V, J and clone size derive from that table, while D and trimming were established from the DNA sequence. The sample table holds some 150,000 clones, of which 60% to 80% were seen once. Of the sample, around 2.9% is held by the ten largest clones.

Study-wide findings and limitations: Clinical and demographic metadata were provided uncurated, with the amount varying by source and participant.

This TCR was sampled from a woman aged 50 to 60 who had recovered from COVID-19. The sample consisted of PBMCs or T cells enriched from blood (not recorded which). The V gene is TRBV6-5 and the J gene is TRBJ2-7, with TRBD2 tentatively as D gene (8 bases match). The CDR3 reads CASPGGDRAYEQYF. Read as DNA, the sequence is TGTGCCAGCCCCGGGGGGGACAGAGCCTACGAGCAGTACTTC.